The present TCR beta chain was sequenced within a study of blood T cells in healthy people across ages. Points from the study as a whole: Calculation of diversity from one million T cells yielded estimates considered to be underestimates.

On this clonotype: What it binds is not known. At one end, the junction sequence differs from germline, possibly due to a read error.

Together with a sample-barcoded 5' primer, a J-beta primer mix was included in a second PCR lasting roughly 6 to 12 cycles. TCRdb passed the 5' RACE reads through MiXCR, listing each CDR3 protein once. Of 910,000 or so distinct CDR3 sequences listed, roughly 51% are singletons. Researchers collected roughly 10 milliliters of peripheral blood from every single donor. The CDR3 totals 14 residues. Germline assignment: CDR1 MDHEN and CDR2 SYDVKM. The rearrangement joins TRBV28 to TRBJ2-3, with a tentative D call TRBD2 (6 bases). The sequenced sample was blood. The receptor's source is a woman aged 55-75 years in good health. In DNA, the CDR3 is TGTGCCAGCAGTAGGGGAGGAGGCACAGAGACGCAGTATTTT. Protein product: CASSRGGGTETQYF.